This T cell receptor (beta chain) was sequenced in a study of blood T cell repertoires in COVID-19. The overall study: Material from acute and convalescent COVID-19 was sourced from the United States, Italy and Spain.

Data came from immunoSEQ multiplex PCR; TCRdb stores just in-frame clones and leaves some out. The data show about 62,000 clones, around four fifths seen once. This TCR came from a woman older than 75 with active or convalescent COVID-19. Sequencing was performed on peripheral blood.

CDR3 sequence reads: CATSRDATQGGEQFF. In DNA, the CDR3 is TGTGCCACCAGCAGAGATGCGACACAGGGCGGTGAGCAGTTCTTC. The genes are TRBV15 and TRBJ2-1, with D perhaps TRBD1 (6 bases). Germline CDR1 reads LNHNV; CDR2 reads YYDKDF (reference sequence). Trimming left V 0 bases short and J 9 bases short, with 15 bases between. CDR3 length: 15 amino acids.